Shown below are 5 T cell receptor beta chains from a single sample sequenced in a study of early T cells in non-severe SARS-CoV-2 infection. TCRdb ran MiXCR on the 5' RACE reads and lists one entry per CDR3 protein. The sample includes more than 50,000 distinct CDR3 sequences, over 8% seen only once; the top ten take 4% to 5%. The sequencing sample was made of whole blood. The receptors were sampled from an adult who was a healthcare worker with PCR-confirmed SARS-CoV-2 infection or an uninfected control (not recorded which).

The V gene is TRBV29-1, the J gene TRBJ1-2; D gene ambiguous. This CDR3 is built from 14 residues. V lost 5 bases and J lost 4, with 17 bases in between. CDR1 SQVTM and CDR2 ANQGSEA come from the germline V gene. The CDR3 DNA follows: TGCAGCGTTAGAAAGGGCGAACCCCTCTATGGCTACACCTTC. It translates to CSVRKGEPLYGYTF.

The chain recombines TRBV20-1 with TRBJ1-1; no clear D. Germline V gene lookup returns CDR1 DFQATT and CDR2 SNEGSKA (reference sequence). This CDR3 spans 12 amino acids. With 6 bases removed from V and 2 bases from J, the gap between germline ends came to 10 bases. The CDR3 nucleotides are TGCAGTGCGGTCCAGCCAAACACTGAAGCTTTCTTT. Residues: CSAVQPNTEAFF.

This clonotype was detected many times. V gene TRBV9 combines with J gene TRBJ1-3; perhaps TRBD1 as D (6 bases). V was shortened by 4 bases and J by 4 bases, with 9 bases between the two germline ends. The CDR3 consists of 13 residues. Germline V lookup: CDR1 SGDLS, CDR2 YYNGEE. The CDR3 DNA follows: TGTGCCAGCAGCAGGGGGGACGGAAACACCATATATTTT. Translated, it gives CASSRGDGNTIYF.

Here the CDR3 reads CASRHRGSYEQYF. CDR3 DNA sequence: TGTGCCAGCAGACACCGGGGTTCCTACGAGCAGTACTTC. V is TRBV12-3 or TRBV12-4 and J is TRBJ2-7; a possible D gene is TRBD2 (5 bases). V was pared by 6 bases and J by 1 base, with 10 bases between. This CDR3 comprises 13 residues.

The chain carries TRBV5-8 and TRBJ2-6; 7 positions match TRBD2. Germline-derived CDR1 and CDR2 are SGHTS and YDEGEE. There are 17 residues in the CDR3. Trimming took 1 base from V and 0 from J; bases not matched to a gene: 4. CDR3 DNA: TGTGCCAGCAGCTTGATAGGGGACTACTCTGGGGCCAACGTCCTGACTTTC. Residues: CASSLIGDYSGANVLTF. Complete variable domain (other parts from reference TRBV5-8 and TRBJ2-6): EAGVTQSPTHLIKTRGQQATLRCSPISGHTSVYWYQQALGLGLQFLLWYDEGEERNRGNFPPRFSGRQFPNYSSELNVNALELEDSALYLCASSLIGDYSGANVLTFGAGSRLTVL.